What follows is one T cell receptor beta chain and its context. Its antigen remains unidentified. The junction differs from germline at one of its ends, possibly a read error. CDR1 is given as PRHDT and CDR2 as FYEKMQ, both from the germline V gene (reference sequence). CDR3 length: 13 amino acids, cysteine to phenylalanine. Only CDR3 DNA is held: 39 bases, read in frame from base 1. Whole blood was collected in K2EDTA tubes by collaborating institutions according to the institutions' own protocols. For TCRbeta analysis, collaborator samples were shipped as frozen whole blood, as isolated PBMCs, or as DNA extracted from either sample type. The immunoSEQ Assay, a bias-controlled multiplex PCR, was used to amplify TCRbeta CDR3 regions from genomic DNA. Per the source publication's procedure: Nucleated cell counts per sample were estimated from amplification of reference gene primers within the assay. To quantify the absolute abundance of each unique TCRbeta CDR3 rearrangement, sequence reads were collapsed and filtered. Productive Simpson clonality was computed per sample as the square root of Simpson's diversity index over productive rearrangements. TCRdb provides this immuneACCESS table in a form limited to in-frame rearrangements. Some clones are lacking; in checked studies, under half of them reflect an unresolved V gene, and why the rest are absent is not known. V and J calls plus clone size are reproduced from that table; the DNA served to infer D and trimming. The sample profile shows about 270,000 clones; 86% of them were found once. About 8.7% of the sample belongs to the ten largest clones.

The data were obtained in a study of blood T cell repertoires in COVID-19 (dated by TCRdb to 2018 to 2020). Study-wide context: The collaborator samples originated in the United States, Italy and Spain and spanned the acute and convalescent phases of COVID-19. The material from the prospective study consisted of cDNA or gDNA derived from T cells, B-cell-depleted T cells, or PBMCs. The dataset comprised deeply sampled blood TCRbeta repertoires from subjects exposed to, actively infected with, or recovered from COVID-19. A freely available public database, intended as a resource for researchers studying the immune response to SARS-CoV-2, is where the repertoires were released. The samples were drawn from the first 160 participants of the ongoing ImmuneRACE study and from 1,200 or so subjects provided by 6 global collaborators. Sample metadata almost always included a de-identified subject ID, COVID-19 status, age in years and sex. Where available, HLA class I and class II types were obtained from metadata supplied by the sample provider rather than from assay-based typing. Results and caveats for the whole study, not just this receptor: The amount of clinical and demographic metadata varied by source and participant and was provided uncurated.

This sequence was found in a man between 40 and 49 years old with active or convalescent COVID-19. Source material: peripheral blood. Recombination linked TRBV13 to TRBJ2-3; TRBD1 is perhaps the D gene, given 5 matching bases. The CDR3 protein sequence reads: CASSLASTGTQYF. The DNA sequence is given as TGTGCCAGCAGCTTAGCATCCACAGGTACGCAGTATTTT.